The 14 T cell receptor beta chains below were found in one sample sequenced in a study of monozygotic twins with inflammatory bowel disease. TCRdb reprocessed the 5' RACE reads and stores each CDR3 protein as one record, lacking DNA. The sample has 330,000 or so distinct CDR3 sequences; the top ten hold 2%. Sequencing was performed on blood. Source of these receptors: a human donor with ulcerative colitis or Crohn's disease, or a healthy co-twin of an affected twin (not recorded which).

The chain carries TRBV20-1 and TRBJ2-7; with no DNA, the TCRdb D assignment of TRBD2 cannot be verified. CDR1 and CDR2 from the germline V gene are DFQATT and SNEGSKA (reference sequence). The CDR3 spans 13 residues. The CDR3 is CSASLAGAYEQYF.

The V call is TRBV28, the J call TRBJ2-6; TCRdb selects TRBD2, and the lack of DNA leaves this call unchecked. CDR3 size: 17 residues. CDR1 and CDR2 (germline): MDHEN, SYDVKM. CDR3 in amino acids: CASSSQEGSSGANVLTF.

The chain uses TRBV28 and TRBJ2-1; TCRdb picks TRBD1, but there is no DNA to check that call. The CDR3 length is 17 residues. Germline V gene sequence: CDR1 MDHEN, CDR2 SYDVKM. This chain's CDR3 is CASSYGEQGRSYNEQFF.

The CDR3 loop reads CSARLAGGTYEQYF. The V call is TRBV20-1, the J call TRBJ2-7; TCRdb lists TRBD2, though no DNA is available to test this call. The CDR3 runs 14 residues. Germline-derived CDR1 and CDR2 are DFQATT and SNEGSKA (reference sequence).

The chain combines TRBV5-1 with TRBJ2-7; lacking DNA, the TRBD1 call made by TCRdb goes unchecked. The germline V gene has CDR1 SGHRS and CDR2 YFSETQ. This CDR3 has 15 amino acids. This chain's CDR3 is CASRGAGTGVLEQYF.

The chain carries TRBV4-1 and TRBJ1-1; TCRdb calls TRBD1, which cannot be checked without DNA. CDR1 and CDR2 from the germline V gene are MGHRA and YSYEKL. The CDR3 is 14 amino acids. The CDR3 sequence: CASSQVQGDTEAIF.

The V call is TRBV29-1, the J call TRBJ2-2; TCRdb's assignment of TRBD1 cannot be checked, as there is no DNA. Germline CDR1 is SQVTM and CDR2 is ANQGSEA. This CDR3 is built from 14 residues. Here the CDR3 reads CSVNRDRETGELFF.

The chain uses TRBV20-1 and TRBJ2-5; without DNA, the TCRdb call of TRBD1 cannot be checked. CDR1 and CDR2 from the germline V gene are DFQATT and SNEGSKA (reference sequence). CDR3 length: 17 residues. This chain's CDR3 is CSARLQRQGVYQETQYF.

The chain carries TRBV20-1 and TRBJ1-2. Germline assignment: CDR1 DFQATT and CDR2 SNEGSKA (reference sequence). The length of the CDR3 is 11 residues. The CDR3 sequence: CSARRDGGYTF.

V gene TRBV7-2 combines with J gene TRBJ2-3; absent DNA, TCRdb's TRBD2 call cannot be checked. Germline V lookup: CDR1 SGHTA, CDR2 FQGNSA. The CDR3 sequence is 14 residues long. This CDR3 is CASTPPSRTDTQYF.

The chain carries TRBV2 and TRBJ2-1; TCRdb calls TRBD2, which cannot be checked without DNA. The CDR3 is 16 residues long. Germline V gene sequence: CDR1 SNHLY, CDR2 FYNNEI. The CDR3 here is CASRGSAGTSYNEQFF.

The gene calls are TRBV28 and TRBJ2-5; as DNA is missing, the TRBD1 call by TCRdb cannot be tested. Germline CDR1 MDHEN, CDR2 SYDVKM. The CDR3 is 15 residues long. The chain's CDR3 is CASSPWMGGLETQYF.

The chain recombines TRBV5-4 with TRBJ2-2; there is no DNA to check the TCRdb D call of TRBD1. This CDR3 is built from 17 residues. Germline V CDR1 and CDR2: SGHNT, YYREEE (reference sequence). The CDR3 loop is CAHTTGGLPANTGELFF.

J is TRBJ1-1 and V is TRBV28; the TRBD1 assignment by TCRdb is unverifiable without DNA. CDR1 and CDR2 (germline): MDHEN, SYDVKM. This CDR3 is 14 amino acids long. CDR3 region: CASSLSGINTEAFF.